The T cell receptor beta chain described here comes from a study of T cell repertoires in cytomegalovirus infection. This clonotype has a handful of counts. The antigen is not known. Germline V CDR1 and CDR2: SGHTA, FQGNSA. V lost 5 bases, J lost 7 bases, and 6 bases stayed unmatched. There are 14 residues in the CDR3. TCRdb ran MiXCR on the reads and lists one entry per CDR3 protein. The sample shows more than 110,000 distinct CDR3 sequences, approximately 30% of them seen only once. The chain couples TRBV7-2 to TRBJ2-7, with 12 positions matching TRBD2. The sequence was collected from a human donor in good health (CMV status not recorded). Some clones in this sample may be carry-over from other donors' samples. This sample comprised CD8+ T cells from cultured PBMCs, obtained from culture after CMV antigen stimulation. The DNA of the CDR3 is TGTGCCAGCAGCCCCACTAGCGGGGGGCCTGAGCAGTACTTC. Amino acids: CASSPTSGGPEQYF.